This T cell receptor beta chain was found in a study of cytomegalovirus exposure and HLA in healthy donors. Primers: 60 Vbeta forward and 13 Jbeta reverse. Profiling relied on immunoSEQ multiplex PCR, and the TCRdb table lists in-frame clones only, not all of them. The sample shows about 120,000 clones, roughly 83% of them seen only once. General study findings and limits: CMV antigen specificity of a few CMV-associated chains was confirmed in vitro. A previous analysis found most TCR beta V segments productive roughly 87% or roughly 30% of the time. Differences between HLA loci emerged in a later analysis of TCR association rates, with DRB1 most and HLA-C fewest.

For this clone: Its antigen remains unidentified.

This receptor was obtained from a man between 25 and 39 years old in good health and CMV-seropositive. Sequencing was carried out using PBMCs.

The CDR3: CASSSDRGSGSSQQETQYF. In DNA, the CDR3 is TGTGCCAGCAGCTCCGACCGGGGTAGCGGGAGCTCTCAACAAGAGACCCAGTACTTC. This chain links TRBV7-2 with TRBJ2-5; 9 bases are shared with TRBD2. J gave up 2 bases and V 4 bases, and 17 bases lay outside the gene matches. CDR3 size: 19 residues. CDR1 SGHTA and CDR2 FQGNSA come from the germline V gene.